The 24 T cell receptor beta chains below were found in one sample sequenced in a study of cytomegalovirus exposure and HLA in healthy donors. Both 60 Vbeta primers and 13 Jbeta primers went into the PCR. Here immunoSEQ multiplex PCR was the method, and the copy in TCRdb shows in-frame clones only, minus some. The repertoire holds about 170,000 clones, with roughly 81% as singletons. Specimen: PBMCs. These receptor sequences come from a man aged 30 to 39 in good health and CMV-seropositive.

The V gene is TRBV5-4, the J gene TRBJ1-1; D might be TRBD1 (5 bases). The V gene lost 4 bases and the J gene lost 3 bases, with 10 bases spanning the gap. CDR1 is SGHNT, CDR2 YYREEE, per germline (reference sequence). The CDR3 sequence is 13 residues long. The CDR3 region is CASSGGRDTEAFF. In DNA form, the CDR3 reads TGTGCCAGCAGCGGGGGGAGGGACACTGAAGCTTTCTTT.

V gene TRBV5-1 combines with J gene TRBJ1-4, with 8 bases aligning to TRBD1. Germline-derived CDR1 and CDR2 are SGHRS and YFSETQ. Trimming at V came to 5 bases and at J to 2 bases, leaving 8 bases not matched to a gene. CDR3 length: 16 residues. The CDR3 protein is CASRLNQGATNEKLFF. CDR3 nucleotide sequence: TGCGCCAGCAGACTAAATCAGGGGGCGACTAATGAAAAACTGTTTTTT.

V usage is TRBV10-1 and J usage is TRBJ2-7; D may be TRBD2 (6 bases). V was cut by 2 bases and J by 6 bases, with 17 bases left in between. The CDR3 covers 15 residues. CDR1 and CDR2 from the germline V gene are WNHNN and SYGVQD (reference sequence). The CDR3 region is CASSENILGGSEQYF. The CDR3 nucleotides read TGCGCCAGCAGTGAGAATATTCTAGGAGGGAGCGAGCAGTACTTC.

The genes are TRBV9 and TRBJ2-2; D is unresolved. The V end was cut by 2 bases, the J end by 6 bases, with 5 bases between. CDR1 and CDR2 from the germline V gene are SGDLS and YYNGEE. The CDR3 runs 12 residues. CDR3 nucleotide sequence: TGTGCCAGCAGCGTTAGTTCCGGGGAGCTGTTTTTT. It yields the protein CASSVSSGELFF.

This rearrangement joins TRBV30 to TRBJ2-3; D not certain. This CDR3 spans 13 amino acids. Germline lookup yields CDR1 GTSNPN and CDR2 SVGIG (reference sequence). V shed 1 base and J shed 5 bases, with 10 bases lying between them. CDR3 DNA sequence: TGTGCCTGGAGTGGGTTTAACTTAGATACGCAGTATTTT. This sequence encodes CAWSGFNLDTQYF.

This rearrangement joins TRBV11-3 to TRBJ2-1; 12 nucleotides agree with TRBD2. After removal of 5 bases from V and 9 bases from J, the junction contained 14 bases not matched to a gene. CDR3 length equals 17 residues. Germline CDR1 reads SGHNT; CDR2 reads YENEEA. CDR3 loop: CASSPPPPSGRATEQFF. In DNA, the CDR3 is TGTGCCAGCAGCCCCCCCCCACCTAGCGGGAGGGCGACTGAGCAGTTCTTC.

The rearrangement joins TRBV7-2 to TRBJ1-3; the match to TRBD1 covers 7 bases. CDR1 is SGHTA, CDR2 FQGNSA, per germline. The CDR3 extends over 16 amino acids. V shed 4 bases, J shed 0 bases, and the junction held 6 bases outside the gene matches. The CDR3 loop reads CASSSRSGGSGNTIYF. CDR3 nucleotides: TGTGCCAGCAGCTCCCGCTCAGGGGGCTCTGGAAACACCATATATTTT.

J is TRBJ1-1 and V is TRBV12-2; the table's D gene call, TRBD1, was not cross checked with the DNA. TRBV12-2 corresponds to a pseudogene. This CDR3 has 17 residues. This CDR3 reads CASRLAKAGRRNTEAFF. CDR3 coding DNA: TGTGCAAGTCGCTTAGCGAAGGCAGGGCGAAGGAACACTGAAGCTTTCTTT.

This clone was recorded only once. This chain links TRBV28 with TRBJ2-7; a possible D gene is TRBD1 (6 bases). Germline V lookup: CDR1 MDHEN, CDR2 SYDVKM. The CDR3 is made up of 13 amino acids. V was shortened by 6 bases and J by 4 bases, with 13 bases between the two germline ends. The CDR3 nucleotides are TGTGCCAGCAGGACAGGCGGACTTTACGAGCAGTACTTC. It specifies CASRTGGLYEQYF. Together with reference TRBV28 and TRBJ2-7, the CDR3 gives the full variable domain: DVKVTQSSRYLVKRTGEKVFLECVQDMDHENMFWYRQDPGLGLRLIYFSYDVKMKEKGDIPEGYSVSREKKERFSLILESASTNQTSMYLCASRTGGLYEQYFGPGTRLTVT.

This chain uses TRBV5-1 with TRBJ2-1, with a possible D match to TRBD1 (6 bases). Germline V gene lookup returns CDR1 SGHRS and CDR2 YFSETQ. V shed 0 bases and J shed 15 bases, with 13 bases lying between them. This CDR3 has 12 residues. The CDR3 DNA reads TGCGCCAGCAGCTTGGAAAGGGACAAGATGTTCTTC. Protein product: CASSLERDKMFF.

The chain combines TRBV6-1 with TRBJ2-1; TRBD2 aligns across 7 bases. The germline V gene has CDR1 MNHNS and CDR2 SASEGT. The V segment lost 2 bases and the J segment 6 bases; nucleotides outside the gene matches: 7. The CDR3 contains 15 residues. Here the CDR3 DNA reads TGTGCCAGCAGTGAATTCGCGGGAGCGAGCAATGAGCAGTTCTTC. Protein: CASSEFAGASNEQFF.

The gene calls are TRBV7-2 and TRBJ2-5; TRBD1 matches at 9 bases. Near its end, the DNA agrees better with TRBJ2-7, so the J call may be wrong. The germline gives CDR1 SGHTA, CDR2 FQGNSA. This CDR3 contains 14 residues. The CDR3 reads CASSSGTGTYEQYF. The DNA of the CDR3 is TGTGCCAGCAGCTCCGGGACAGGGACTTACGAGCAGTACTTC.

CDR3 in amino acids: CASSPMGGAGSPLHF. Here the CDR3 DNA reads TGTGCCAGCAGCCCTATGGGGGGAGCGGGATCACCCCTCCACTTT. This chain joins TRBV7-2 and TRBJ1-6, with D possibly TRBD1 on 5 matching bases. The germline gives CDR1 SGHTA, CDR2 FQGNSA. The CDR3 totals 15 residues. V dropped 5 bases and J dropped 10 bases, with 18 bases sitting between them.

The chain has TRBV7-6 and TRBJ2-3, with D tentatively TRBD2 (6 bases). V was cut by 4 bases and J by 6 bases, with 20 bases left in between. This CDR3 region has 16 residues. Germline V gives CDR1 SGHVS, CDR2 FNYEAQ. The CDR3 DNA reads as TGTGCCAGCAGCTCTTGGACTACCGCGTCAAGGGATACGCAGTATTTT. Its protein is CASSSWTTASRDTQYF.

The rearrangement uses TRBV5-1 and TRBJ2-1; 15 positions agree with TRBD2. The CDR3 loop spans 16 amino acids. J lost 6 bases, V lost 2 bases, and 3 bases had no gene match. CDR1 is SGHRS and CDR2 is YFSETQ in the germline V gene. Written as DNA, the CDR3 is TGCGCCAGCAGCTTAGGACTAGCGGGAGGGCCCAATGAGCAGTTCTTC. Translation gives CASSLGLAGGPNEQFF.

V gene TRBV30 combines with J gene TRBJ1-2; TRBD1 is a possible D gene (5 bases). V was clipped by 1 base and J by 2 bases, with 8 bases between them. The germline V gene has CDR1 GTSNPN and CDR2 SVGIG (reference sequence). CDR3 length equals 13 residues. The CDR3 protein is CAWSERGNYGYTF. CDR3 nucleotide sequence: TGTGCCTGGAGTGAAAGGGGCAACTATGGCTACACCTTC.

The rearrangement links TRBV7-9 to TRBJ1-1, with 7 positions matching TRBD1. Trimming cost V 2 bases and J 4 bases; bases outside gene matches: 4. Germline V lookup: CDR1 SEHNR, CDR2 FQNEAQ (reference sequence). This CDR3 is 14 amino acids long. The CDR3: CASSLRTGGTEAFF. For the CDR3, the DNA is TGTGCCAGCAGCTTAAGGACAGGTGGCACTGAAGCTTTCTTT.

The chain joins TRBV27 to TRBJ2-1; D ambiguous. V lost 4 bases and J lost 2, with 9 bases in between. Germline CDR1 reads MNHEY; CDR2 reads SMNVEV (reference sequence). This CDR3 comprises 14 residues. The CDR3 sequence is CASSSSPPYNEQFF. Written as DNA, the CDR3 is TGTGCCAGCAGTTCCAGTCCCCCCTACAATGAGCAGTTCTTC.

The chain carries TRBV4-1 and TRBJ1-1, with D possibly matching TRBD1 (6 bases). The V gene lost 3 bases and the J gene lost 4 bases, with 15 bases spanning the gap. Germline assignment: CDR1 MGHRA and CDR2 YSYEKL. This CDR3 is 15 amino acids long. The CDR3 spells CASSHRAGAVTEAFF. In DNA form, the CDR3 reads TGCGCCAGCAGCCACCGGGCAGGGGCGGTCACTGAAGCTTTCTTT.

The chain employs TRBV6-5 and TRBJ2-1; tentative D call: TRBD2 (6 bases). The CDR3 is 14 amino acids. CDR1 is MNHEY, CDR2 SVGAGI, per germline. Trimming took 7 bases from V and 8 from J, leaving 18 bases between them. CDR3 in amino acids: CASKRDSAVHEQFF. The CDR3 region has the DNA TGTGCCAGCAAACGGGACTCCGCTGTCCATGAGCAGTTCTTC.

The chain combines TRBV28 with TRBJ2-1; 11 nucleotides match TRBD2. The CDR3 totals 15 residues. The ends lost 7 bases at V and 8 bases at J; junction bases unmatched: 10. Germline V lookup: CDR1 MDHEN, CDR2 SYDVKM. The CDR3 here is CASTLAGGMIDEQFF. Here the CDR3 DNA reads TGTGCCAGCACCTTAGCGGGAGGGATGATCGATGAGCAGTTCTTC.

A single count supports this clone. CDR3 coding DNA: TGTGCCAGCAGCCGGGACACCGGGGAGCTGTTTTTT. Translation: CASSRDTGELFF. This chain links TRBV9 with TRBJ2-2; no clear D gene. There are 12 residues in the CDR3. V dropped 4 bases and J dropped 3 bases, with 4 bases sitting between them. The germline gives CDR1 SGDLS, CDR2 YYNGEE.

The chain carries TRBV6-1 and TRBJ2-2; 12 bases match TRBD1. CDR3 length: 21 amino acids. V gave up 2 bases and J gave up 0 bases; unmatched junction bases: 13. From germline, CDR1 is MNHNS and CDR2 SASEGT. The CDR3 nucleotides are TGTGCCAGCAGTGAACCCCGGGACAGGGGGCCGAGGGTAACGAACACCGGGGAGCTGTTTTTT. Translating gives CASSEPRDRGPRVTNTGELFF.

This clone was counted a single time. The V gene is TRBV18, the J gene TRBJ1-5; 7 bases match TRBD1. Losses at the gene ends were 2 bases for V and 4 bases for J; bases not matched to a gene: 5. The CDR3 sequence is 15 residues long. CDR1 is KGHSH, CDR2 LQKENI, per germline. DNA for the CDR3: TGTGCCAGCTCACCATTAGGGACAGAAAATCAGCCCCAGCATTTT. Translation gives CASSPLGTENQPQHF.